This TCR beta chain was sequenced in a study of response to subunit inactivated influenza vaccine. The study's findings and limits: Seasonal influenza vaccination, on each occasion, was suggested by the authors to recruit few new T cells.

TCRdb redid the calling of the RT-PCR reads with MiXCR, one entry per CDR3 protein. The top ten clones hold under 40% of a sample with under 200,000 distinct CDR3 sequences, approximately 12% of them seen once. This clonotype was seen a handful of times. What it recognizes is unknown. This receptor was identified in a man aged 50 to 69 who received an inactivated influenza vaccine. The source material was CD8+ T cells sorted from PBMCs, sampled around 25 months after vaccination.

The CDR3 DNA reads as TGTGCCAGCAGTTTAGTTCTGGGGGAAGTAACCGGGGAGCTGTTTTTT. It encodes CASSLVLGEVTGELFF. The rearrangement uses TRBV27 and TRBJ2-2; tentatively, D is TRBD1 or TRBD2 (5 bases each). The germline V and J ends were trimmed by 2 bases and 5 bases, with 15 bases remaining between them. Germline V CDR1 and CDR2: MNHEY, SMNVEV (reference sequence). The CDR3 sequence is 16 residues long.